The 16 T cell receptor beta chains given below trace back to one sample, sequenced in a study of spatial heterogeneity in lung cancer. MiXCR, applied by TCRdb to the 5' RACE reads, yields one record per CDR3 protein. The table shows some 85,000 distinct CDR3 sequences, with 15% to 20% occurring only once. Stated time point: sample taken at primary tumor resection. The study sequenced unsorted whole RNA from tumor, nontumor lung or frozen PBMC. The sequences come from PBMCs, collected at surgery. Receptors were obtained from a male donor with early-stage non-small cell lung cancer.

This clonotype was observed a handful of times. CDR3 residues: CSVERLIGADTQYF. The DNA of the CDR3 is TGCAGCGTTGAAAGGTTGATTGGGGCAGATACGCAGTATTTT. The chain links TRBV29-1 to TRBJ2-3; no definite D call. Trimming pared 2 bases from V and 4 bases from J, leaving 13 bases between. This CDR3 has 14 residues. Germline V gene sequence: CDR1 SQVTM, CDR2 ANQGSEA.

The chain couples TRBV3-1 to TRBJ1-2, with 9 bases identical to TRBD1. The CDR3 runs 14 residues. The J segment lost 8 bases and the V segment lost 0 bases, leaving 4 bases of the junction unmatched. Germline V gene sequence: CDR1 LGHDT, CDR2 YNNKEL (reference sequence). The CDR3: CASSQEGQGYGYTF. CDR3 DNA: TGTGCCAGCAGCCAAGAGGGACAGGGTTACGGCTACACCTTC.

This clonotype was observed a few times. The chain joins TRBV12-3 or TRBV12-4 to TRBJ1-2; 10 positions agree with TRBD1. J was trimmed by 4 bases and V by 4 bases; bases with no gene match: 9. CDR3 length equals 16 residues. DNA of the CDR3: TGTGCCAGCAGTTCCTACCGGGACAGGGGCCGCTATGGCTACACCTTC. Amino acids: CASSSYRDRGRYGYTF.

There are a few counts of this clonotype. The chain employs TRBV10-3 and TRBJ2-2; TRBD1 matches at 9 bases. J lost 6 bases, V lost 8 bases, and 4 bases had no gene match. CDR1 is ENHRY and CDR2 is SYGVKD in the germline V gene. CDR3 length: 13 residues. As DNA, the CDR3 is TGTGCCATCGAGGGACAGGGTGCCGGGGAGCTGTTTTTT. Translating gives CAIEGQGAGELFF.

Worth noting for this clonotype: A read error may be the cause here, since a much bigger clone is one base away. CDR3: CASGSSSSYNEQFF. CDR3 in DNA: TGTGCCAGCGGTTCGTCTTCTTCCTACAATGAGCAGTTCTTC. This chain connects TRBV11-2 to TRBJ2-1; the D is unclear. The CDR3 spans 14 residues. Deletions cut 8 bases from V and 1 base from J, with 12 bases between. The germline gives CDR1 SGHAT, CDR2 FQNNGV.

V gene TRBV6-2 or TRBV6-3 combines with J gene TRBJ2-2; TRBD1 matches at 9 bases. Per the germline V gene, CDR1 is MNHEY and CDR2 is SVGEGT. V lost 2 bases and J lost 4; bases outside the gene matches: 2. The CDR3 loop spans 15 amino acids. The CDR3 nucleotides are TGTGCCAGCAGTTACGGACAGGGGTTCACCGGGGAGCTGTTTTTT. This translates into CASSYGQGFTGELFF.

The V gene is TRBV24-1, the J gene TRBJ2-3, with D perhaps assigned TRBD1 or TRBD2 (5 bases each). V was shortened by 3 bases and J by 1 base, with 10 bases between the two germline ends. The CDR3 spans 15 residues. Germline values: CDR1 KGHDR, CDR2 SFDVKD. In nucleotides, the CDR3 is TGTGCCACCAGTGATCCCATGGGGGGCACAGATACGCAGTATTTT. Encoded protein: CATSDPMGGTDTQYF.

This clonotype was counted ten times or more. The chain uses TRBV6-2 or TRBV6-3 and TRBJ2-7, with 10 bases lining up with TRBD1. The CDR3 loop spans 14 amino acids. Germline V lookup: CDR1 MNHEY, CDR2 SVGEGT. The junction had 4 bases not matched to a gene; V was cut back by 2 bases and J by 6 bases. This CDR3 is CASSYEGQGPEQYF. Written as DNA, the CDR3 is TGTGCCAGCAGTTACGAGGGACAGGGGCCCGAGCAGTACTTC.

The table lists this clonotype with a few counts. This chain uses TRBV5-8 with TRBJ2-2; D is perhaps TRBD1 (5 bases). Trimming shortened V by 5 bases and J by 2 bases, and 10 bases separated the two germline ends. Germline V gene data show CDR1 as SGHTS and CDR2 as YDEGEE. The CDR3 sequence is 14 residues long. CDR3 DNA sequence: TGTGCCAGCAGTTCCGACAGTAACACCGGGGAGCTGTTTTTT. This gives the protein CASSSDSNTGELFF.

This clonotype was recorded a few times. CDR3 in DNA: TGTGCCAGCAGCTCACCGGGGGGAATGAACACTGAAGCTTTCTTT. Protein product: CASSSPGGMNTEAFF. The genes are TRBV7-3 and TRBJ1-1; D possibly corresponds to TRBD1 (5 bases). CDR3 size: 15 residues. CDR1 is SGHTA, CDR2 FQGTGA, per germline. The V end was cut by 4 bases, the J end by 0 bases, with 12 bases between. The full variable domain, with the rest looked up from reference TRBV7-3 and TRBJ1-1, is GAGVSQTPSNKVTEKGKYVELRCDPISGHTALYWYRQSLGQGPEFLIYFQGTGAADDSGLPNDRFFAVRPEGSVSTLKIQRTERGDSAVYLCASSSPGGMNTEAFFGQGTRLTVV.

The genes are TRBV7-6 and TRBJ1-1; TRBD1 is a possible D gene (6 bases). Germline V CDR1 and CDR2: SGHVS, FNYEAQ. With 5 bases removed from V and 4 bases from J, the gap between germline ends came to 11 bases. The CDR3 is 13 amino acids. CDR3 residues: CASSRGQGTEAFF. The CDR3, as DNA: TGTGCCAGCAGCCGGGGGCAGGGCACTGAAGCTTTCTTT.

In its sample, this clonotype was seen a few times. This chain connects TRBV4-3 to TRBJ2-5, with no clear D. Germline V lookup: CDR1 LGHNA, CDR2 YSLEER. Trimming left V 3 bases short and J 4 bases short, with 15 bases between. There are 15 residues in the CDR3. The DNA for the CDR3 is TGCGCCAGCAGCCAGACCCCGGGCTCCCCAGAGACCCAGTACTTC. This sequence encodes CASSQTPGSPETQYF.

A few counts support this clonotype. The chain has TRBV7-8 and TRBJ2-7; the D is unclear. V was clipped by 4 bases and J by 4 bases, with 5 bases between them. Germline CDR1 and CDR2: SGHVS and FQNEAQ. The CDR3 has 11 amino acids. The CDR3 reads CASSYEYEQYF. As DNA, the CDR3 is TGTGCCAGCAGCTACGAGTACGAGCAGTACTTC.

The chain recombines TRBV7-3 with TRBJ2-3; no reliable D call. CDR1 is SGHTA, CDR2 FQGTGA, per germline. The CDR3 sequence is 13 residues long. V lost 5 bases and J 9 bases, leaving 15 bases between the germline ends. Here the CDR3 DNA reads TGTGCCAGCAGCCCTCCCGAGTCCTGGACGCAGTATTTT. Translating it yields CASSPPESWTQYF. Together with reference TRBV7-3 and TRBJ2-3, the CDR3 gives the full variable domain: GAGVSQTPSNKVTEKGKYVELRCDPISGHTALYWYRQSLGQGPEFLIYFQGTGAADDSGLPNDRFFAVRPEGSVSTLKIQRTERGDSAVYLCASSPPESWTQYFGPGTRLTVL.

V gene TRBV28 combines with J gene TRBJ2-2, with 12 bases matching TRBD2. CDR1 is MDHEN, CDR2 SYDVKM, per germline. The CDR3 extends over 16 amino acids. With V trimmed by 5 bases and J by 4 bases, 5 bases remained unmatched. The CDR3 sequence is CASSRRLAGVTGELFF. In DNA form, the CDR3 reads TGTGCCAGCAGTCGACGACTAGCGGGAGTCACCGGGGAGCTGTTTTTT.

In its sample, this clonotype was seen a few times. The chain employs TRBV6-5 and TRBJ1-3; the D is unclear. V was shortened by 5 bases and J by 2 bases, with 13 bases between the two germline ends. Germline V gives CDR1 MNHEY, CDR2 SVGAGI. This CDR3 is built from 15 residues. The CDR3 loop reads CASSTNVATGNTIYF. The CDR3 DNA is TGTGCCAGCAGTACTAACGTGGCAACTGGAAACACCATATATTTT.